A selection of T cell receptor beta chains follows, all from one sample in a study of OX40 agonist ivuxolimab in advanced cancers. Only in-frame clones appear in the TCRdb table, and some are missing; sequencing was by immunoSEQ multiplex PCR. The table shows approximately 78,000 clones, with roughly 86% occurring only once. Here the sequenced sample was CD4+ or CD8+ T cells sorted from blood, taken in a trial of the OX40 agonist ivuxolimab. Receptors were obtained from an adult with an advanced solid tumor such as melanoma, head and neck, liver or kidney cancer. The CDR3 runs from the conserved cysteine through the conserved F or W. A D gene is named only where the DNA matches it firmly. Expanded clones get a size class; other rows say once, few or many, or leave the size out.

d_gene,j_gene,abundance,v_gene,CDR3aa,CDR3nt
-,TRBJ1-6,-,TRBV6-5,CASSYSNRANSPLHF,TGTGCCAGCAGTTACTCGAACAGGGCGAATTCACCCCTCCACTTT
-,TRBJ1-6,-,TRBV11-1,CASSHSRQSGGSPLHF,TGTGCCAGCAGCCATAGTAGACAGTCGGGCGGTTCACCCCTCCACTTT
-,TRBJ2-1,-,TRBV7-9,CASSLEKLGANNEQFF,TGTGCCAGCAGCTTGGAAAAACTAGGCGCCAACAATGAGCAGTTCTTC
-,TRBJ2-4,-,TRBV19,CASTSLGSGVAKNIQYF,TGTGCCAGTACCTCCTTGGGGTCGGGGGTTGCCAAAAACATTCAGTACTTC
-,TRBJ1-1,few,TRBV6-5,CASSSLSGRNTEAFF,TGTGCCAGCAGTTCACTTTCGGGGAGGAACACTGAAGCTTTCTTT
TRBD2,TRBJ2-3,-,TRBV5-6,CASSFTSGGPYTQYF,TGTGCCAGCAGCTTCACTAGCGGGGGCCCATATACGCAGTATTTT
-,TRBJ2-1,few,TRBV5-1,CASSLVGPGSYNEQFF,TGCGCCAGCAGCTTGGTGGGCCCGGGCTCCTACAATGAGCAGTTCTTC
-,TRBJ1-5,-,TRBV6-1,CASRLRGIGNQPQHF,TGTGCCAGTCGTCTACGGGGCATCGGCAATCAGCCCCAGCATTTT
-,TRBJ2-3,-,TRBV7-2,CASKAVFSTDTQYF,TGTGCCAGCAAGGCGGTTTTCAGCACAGATACGCAGTATTTT
-,TRBJ2-2,-,TRBV9,CASSGSQGRTGELFF,TGTGCCAGCAGCGGATCCCAGGGTAGGACCGGGGAGCTGTTTTTT
-,TRBJ1-3,-,TRBV7-2,CASSTWTNTIYF,TGTGCCAGCAGCACCTGGACGAACACCATATATTTT
-,TRBJ1-2,once,TRBV6-5,CASSYDRFAADGGYTF,TGTGCCAGCAGTTACGACCGATTTGCGGCCGATGGGGGCTACACCTTC
TRBD1,TRBJ2-5,-,TRBV29-1,CSVRGQASQETQYF,TGCAGCGTTAGGGGACAGGCGTCCCAAGAGACCCAGTACTTC
-,TRBJ2-5,-,TRBV5-4,CASSLGSGRETQYF,TGTGCCAGCAGCTTGGGGTCTGGGCGAGAGACCCAGTACTTC
-,TRBJ2-1,-,TRBV11-2,CASSLQSATYNEQFF,TGTGCCAGTAGCTTACAATCGGCAACCTACAATGAGCAGTTCTTC